This T cell receptor (beta chain) was obtained from a study of T cell responses to AZD1222 COVID-19 vaccine (dated by TCRdb to 2020 to 2023). A note on the overall study: A total of under 250 trial participants underwent TCR sequencing, of whom under 220 had received two doses of AZD1222 and 26 had received two doses of the MenACWY control vaccine. Enrollment into the trials was organized by age into subgroups of 18-55, 56-69 and 70-plus years, and those subgroups contained around 150, 28 and 57 TCR-sequenced participants, respectively.

Reading the germline V gene gives CDR1 SNHLY and CDR2 FYNNEI. Between the V and J ends, shortened by 4 bases and 5 bases respectively, the junction contains 11 bases. There are 13 amino acids in the CDR3, from cysteine to phenylalanine inclusive. Only the CDR3 part of the read is kept: 39 bases, read in frame from the first base. The CDR3 regions of human TCRbeta chains were subjected to immunosequencing. Under the source paper's analysis protocol: TCRs in the repertoires were matched against a reference library of SARS-CoV-2-specific TCRs that had been generated with the MIRA antigen-specificity platform. Breadth meant the fraction of unique TCRs that were SARS-CoV-2-associated, whereas depth meant the fraction of total T cells that were SARS-CoV-2-associated. Each spike-specific TCR was assigned to its reactive spike region and to a CD4 or CD8 class using the MIRA data. Log10-transformed breadth and depth values were compared by one-way ANOVA with Sidak's multiple comparisons tests. Imported from immuneACCESS, the table was reduced by TCRdb to in-frame sequences with V and J called. These copies leave out some clones; in studies compared against another copy, an unresolved V gene accounts for under half, and the cause of the remainder is not known. V and J calls and clone size follow that table, whereas D and trimming were derived from the DNA. The sample includes 95,000 to 130,000 clones, with roughly nine tenths observed a single time. Around 1.6% of the sample goes to the ten largest clones.

As for this clone: Its antigen remains unidentified. No base-level quality is on record; no much larger clone is a single base apart.

This sample's time point label indicates: about 28 days (+/-7) after the second vaccine dose. Because spike-specific TCR depth and breadth did not differ between the two schedules, AZD1222 recipients who got a second dose at roughly 4 weeks were pooled with those who got a second dose at roughly 12 weeks. Vaccinee samples came from UK trials COV001 and COV002, including a single-blind randomized controlled phase 2/3 trial of AZD1222 (ChAdOx1 nCoV-19) in healthy adults. For TCRbeta chain sequencing, PBMC samples from trial participants were taken at day 0 and at day 28 after the second dose. What the authors observed across the whole study: Participants were mostly white British and included more females than males, and it was suggested by the authors that clonal diversity may have been underestimated. Nearly half of unique spike-specific TCRs reportedly recognized epitopes outside regions mutated in the B.1.351 and B.1.1.7 variants. Conclusions about previously exposed vaccinees were limited because only five to seven AZD1222 recipients were SARS-CoV-2 seropositive at baseline. The 56-69-year group was small, and its depth increase did not reach significance, likely because of low power. The vaccine-associated CD4 TCRs covered the entire spike protein, and the dominant responses fell in regions 160-218 and 743-854. Spike-specific TCR breadth and depth rose significantly after two AZD1222 doses compared with day 0 and with MenACWY recipients. Because no day 14 peak-response samples were available, the repertoires could be characterized only after the peak T cell response.

The TCR was taken from an adult who received the AZD1222 COVID-19 vaccine. The sequence is built from TRBV2 and TRBJ1-1; no D gene can be assigned with confidence. The sample consisted of peripheral blood, taken 28 days after the second AZD1222 dose. The nucleotide sequence is given as TGTGCCAGCAGTGGATCGGGGTTGACTGAAGCTTTCTTT. This gives the protein CASSGSGLTEAFF.